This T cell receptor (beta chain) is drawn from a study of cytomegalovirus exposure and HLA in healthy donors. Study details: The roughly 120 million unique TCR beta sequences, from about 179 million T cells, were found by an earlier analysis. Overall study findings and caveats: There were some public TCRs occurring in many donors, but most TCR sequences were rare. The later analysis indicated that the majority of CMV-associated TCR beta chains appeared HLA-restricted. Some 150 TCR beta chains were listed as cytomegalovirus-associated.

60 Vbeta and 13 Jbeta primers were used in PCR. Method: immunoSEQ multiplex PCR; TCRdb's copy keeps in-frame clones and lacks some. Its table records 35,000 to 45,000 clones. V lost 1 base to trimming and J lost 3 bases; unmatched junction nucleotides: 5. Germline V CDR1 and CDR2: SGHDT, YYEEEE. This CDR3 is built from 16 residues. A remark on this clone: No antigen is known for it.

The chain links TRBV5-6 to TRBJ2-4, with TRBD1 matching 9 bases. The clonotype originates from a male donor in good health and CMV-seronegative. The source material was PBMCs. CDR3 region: CASSLLTGGSKNIQYF. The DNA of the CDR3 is TGTGCCAGCAGCTTGCTGACAGGGGGAAGCAAAAACATTCAGTACTTC.